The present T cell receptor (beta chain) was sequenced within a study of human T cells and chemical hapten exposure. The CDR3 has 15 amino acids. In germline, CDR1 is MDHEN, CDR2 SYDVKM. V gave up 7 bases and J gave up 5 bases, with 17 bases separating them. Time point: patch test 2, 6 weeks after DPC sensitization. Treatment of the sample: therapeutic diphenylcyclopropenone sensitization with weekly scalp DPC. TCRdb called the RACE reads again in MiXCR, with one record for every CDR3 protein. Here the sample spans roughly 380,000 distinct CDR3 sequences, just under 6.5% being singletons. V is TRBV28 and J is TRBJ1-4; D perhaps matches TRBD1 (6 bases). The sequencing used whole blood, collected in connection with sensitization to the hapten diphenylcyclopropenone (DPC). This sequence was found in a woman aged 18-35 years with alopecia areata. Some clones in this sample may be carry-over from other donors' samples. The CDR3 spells CASTSSGADNEKLFF. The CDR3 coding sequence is TGTGCCAGCACATCCTCGGGGGCAGACAATGAAAAACTGTTTTTT.